These T cell receptor beta chains were read from a single sample in a study of blood T cell repertoires in COVID-19. TCRdb's copy holds only in-frame clones and misses some; the assay was immunoSEQ multiplex PCR. The table shows 23,000 or so clones, with approximately 90% occurring only once. The specimen sequenced was peripheral blood. All receptors come from a human donor in a cohort sampled during active COVID-19. The CDR3 runs from the conserved cysteine through the conserved F or W. A D gene is named only where the DNA matches it firmly. Not all rows give a size; the values are once, few, many and, for expanded clones, a class.

clone_size	d_call	v_call	j_call	cdr3_aa	cdr3_nt
-	-	TRBV4-3	TRBJ1-2	CASSPPEQPKSYTF	TGCGCCAGCAGTCCACCAGAACAGCCAAAGTCCTACACCTTC
few	-	TRBV5-6	TRBJ1-2	CASSLVLLSSGYTF	TGTGCCAGCAGCTTGGTTCTACTGTCGTCTGGCTACACCTTC
once	-	TRBV5-1	TRBJ2-5	CASSSADTQYF	TGCGCCAGCAGCTCGGCGGATACCCAGTACTTC
-	-	TRBV10-3	TRBJ2-1	CATTKGVLLDNEQFF	TGTGCCACCACTAAAGGGGTACTCTTGGACAATGAGCAGTTCTTC
-	-	TRBV5-1	TRBJ2-5	CASSHQFWETQYF	TGCGCCAGCAGCCATCAGTTTTGGGAGACCCAGTACTTC
-	TRBD1	TRBV6-2/TRBV6-3	TRBJ2-5	CASSYSQGARETQYF	TGTGCCAGCAGTTACTCGCAGGGGGCGCGGGAGACCCAGTACTTC
once	-	TRBV7-9	TRBJ1-4	CASSPRQSANEKLFF	TGTGCCAGCAGCCCTCGACAGTCGGCTAATGAAAAACTGTTTTTT
-	TRBD2	TRBV5-4	TRBJ2-1	CASSRAGGLAGASYNEQFF	TGTGCCAGCAGCAGGGCGGGGGGACTAGCGGGGGCGTCTTACAATGAGCAGTTCTTC
-	-	TRBV3-1/TRBV3-2	TRBJ1-1	CASSPRQENTEAFF	TGTGCCAGCAGCCCCCGACAGGAGAACACTGAAGCTTTCTTT
-	-	TRBV12-2	TRBJ1-4	CASRDCATNEKLFF	TGTGCAAGTCGGGACTGTGCAACTAATGAAAAACTGTTTTTT
few	-	TRBV19	TRBJ1-4	CASGRGTAEF	TGTGCCAGTGGGAGAGGGACTGCGGAATTT
-	-	TRBV24-1	TRBJ2-7	CATSDGRGTASGDEQYF	TGTGCCACCAGTGATGGACGGGGGACAGCATCGGGGGACGAGCAGTACTTC
-	-	TRBV3-1/TRBV3-2	TRBJ1-1	CASSQGQRNTEAFF	TGTGCCAGCAGCCAAGGACAGAGGAACACTGAAGCTTTCTTT
-	-	TRBV6-5	TRBJ1-5	CASSVRGDGNQPQHF	TGTGCCAGCAGCGTTCGGGGGGACGGCAATCAGCCCCAGCATTTT
-	-	TRBV29-1	TRBJ1-2	CSALDRSLYGYTF	TGCAGCGCCCTAGACAGATCCCTCTATGGCTACACCTTC
-	-	TRBV7-2	TRBJ2-7	CASSLAHYEQYF	TGTGCCAGCAGCTTAGCACACTACGAGCAGTACTTC
once	-	TRBV6-5	TRBJ1-2	CASFRGSYGYTF	TGTGCCAGCTTTAGGGGCTCCTATGGCTACACCTTC
-	TRBD2	TRBV5-4	TRBJ2-2	CASSARPGGFFTGELFF	TGTGCCAGCAGCGCGAGACCCGGGGGGTTCTTCACCGGGGAGCTGTTTTTT
-	-	TRBV5-4	TRBJ1-3	CASSFPGSGNTIYF	TGTGCCAGCAGCTTCCCGGGTTCTGGAAACACCATATATTTT
-	-	TRBV5-4	TRBJ1-1	CASSLDTRTAEAFF	TGTGCCAGCAGCTTGGATACTAGGACAGCTGAAGCTTTCTTT
-	TRBD1	TRBV6-6	TRBJ1-4	CASSGQVEKLFF	TGTGCCAGCTCTGGACAGGTTGAAAAACTGTTTTTT
-	-	TRBV4-2	TRBJ1-1	CASSQESRGAFRNTEAFF	TGTGCCAGCAGCCAAGAAAGTCGGGGGGCGTTCAGGAACACTGAAGCTTTCTTT
-	-	TRBV7-6	TRBJ2-2	CASSSTGRTTGELFF	TGTGCCAGCAGCAGTACTGGGAGGACCACCGGGGAGCTGTTTTTT
-	-	TRBV18	TRBJ2-2	CASSPGSTSAELFF	TGTGCCAGCTCACCGGGCAGTACTTCCGCGGAGCTGTTTTTT
-	TRBD1	TRBV6-2/TRBV6-3	TRBJ2-1	CASSYSPDREGDEQFF	TGTGCCAGCAGTTACTCCCCGGACAGGGAAGGGGATGAGCAGTTCTTC
-	TRBD2	TRBV9	TRBJ2-3	CASSVESGGRWTDTQYF	TGTGCCAGCAGCGTAGAAAGCGGGGGGAGGTGGACAGATACGCAGTATTTT
-	-	TRBV29-1	TRBJ1-2	CSARHRVYGYTF	TGCAGCGCCCGACATCGAGTCTATGGCTACACCTTC
-	-	TRBV2	TRBJ1-5	CASSEAYHPQHF	TGTGCCAGCAGTGAGGCATATCACCCCCAGCATTTT
once	TRBD1	TRBV5-1	TRBJ2-7	CASSLEGTGYEQYF	TGCGCCAGCAGCTTGGAGGGGACAGGGTACGAGCAGTACTTC
once	TRBD1	TRBV5-1	TRBJ2-2	CASSQRTGNTGELFF	TGCGCCAGCAGCCAGCGGACAGGGAACACCGGGGAGCTGTTTTTT
-	-	TRBV11-1	TRBJ1-1	CASSPRAAVEAFF	TGTGCCAGCAGCCCGAGGGCGGCAGTTGAAGCTTTCTTT
-	-	TRBV6-5	TRBJ2-3	CASRSDSEITDTQYF	TGTGCCAGTAGGTCCGACAGCGAAATCACAGATACGCAGTATTTT
-	-	TRBV19	TRBJ2-1	CASSQGRSEEQFF	TGTGCCAGTAGCCAAGGGAGGTCGGAGGAGCAGTTCTTC
-	TRBD1	TRBV7-2	TRBJ1-2	CASSPDSDRVGYTF	TGTGCCAGCAGCCCCGACTCGGACAGGGTGGGCTACACCTTC
-	TRBD1	TRBV19	TRBJ1-5	CASERDRSYQPQHF	TGTGCCAGTGAACGGGACAGATCATATCAGCCCCAGCATTTT
-	TRBD2	TRBV5-1	TRBJ2-5	CASSLGSGERGGTQYF	TGCGCCAGCAGCTTGGGCAGCGGGGAGCGAGGCGGGACCCAGTACTTC
few	-	TRBV4-2	TRBJ1-6	CASSQETGRRDSPLHF	TGTGCCAGCAGCCAAGAGACAGGTCGAAGGGATTCACCCCTCCACTTT
-	-	TRBV18	TRBJ1-4	CASSPASGSNEKLFF	TGTGCCAGCTCACCGGCTTCAGGGTCTAATGAAAAACTGTTTTTT
-	TRBD1	TRBV7-7	TRBJ2-7	CASSTRQGYEQYF	TGTGCTAGCAGCACAAGACAGGGCTACGAGCAGTACTTC
-	-	TRBV7-3	TRBJ2-1	CASSRGTESNEQFF	TGTGCCAGCAGCCGCGGGACAGAGAGCAATGAGCAGTTCTTC
-	-	TRBV30	TRBJ2-5	CAWSVLGSGETQYF	TGTGCCTGGAGTGTACTCGGCAGCGGGGAGACCCAGTACTTC
once	-	TRBV19	TRBJ1-5	CASSIEAGLGQPQHF	TGTGCCAGTAGTATAGAGGCAGGGCTGGGTCAGCCCCAGCATTTT
-	TRBD1	TRBV6-5	TRBJ2-2	CASSSTGPSGELFF	TGTGCCAGCAGCTCGACAGGGCCCAGCGGGGAGCTGTTTTTT
-	-	TRBV5-1	TRBJ2-1	CASSLDGRRFTDEQFF	TGCGCCAGCAGCTTGGACGGACGGAGGTTTACCGATGAGCAGTTCTTC
-	TRBD2	TRBV3-1/TRBV3-2	TRBJ2-7	CASSQGSSGGGVYEQYF	TGTGCCAGCAGCCAAGGTTCTAGCGGGGGGGGAGTTTACGAGCAGTACTTC
-	TRBD1	TRBV29-1	TRBJ1-5	CSVTSTGEDQPQHF	TGCAGCGTAACTTCGACAGGGGAGGATCAGCCCCAGCATTTT
-	TRBD2	TRBV19	TRBJ2-7	CASSSPPGLVYEQYF	TGTGCCAGTAGTAGCCCCCCTGGACTAGTCTACGAGCAGTACTTC
once	TRBD1	TRBV2	TRBJ2-2	CASMRDSHGELFF	TGTGCCAGCATGAGGGACAGCCACGGGGAGCTGTTTTTT